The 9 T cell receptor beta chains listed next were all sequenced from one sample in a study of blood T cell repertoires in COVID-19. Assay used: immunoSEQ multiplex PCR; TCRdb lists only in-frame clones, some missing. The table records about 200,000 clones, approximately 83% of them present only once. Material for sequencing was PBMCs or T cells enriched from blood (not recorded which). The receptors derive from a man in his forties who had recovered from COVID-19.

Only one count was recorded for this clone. The chain's CDR3 is CASSLGSGTGGNTIYF. In DNA, the CDR3 is TGTGCCAGCAGCTTAGGATCCGGGACAGGGGGAAACACCATATATTTT. The rearrangement links TRBV7-9 to TRBJ1-3; 9 positions agree with TRBD1. CDR1 is SEHNR, CDR2 FQNEAQ, per germline (reference sequence). V lost 1 base, J lost 4 bases, and 5 bases stayed unmatched. The CDR3 length is 16 residues.

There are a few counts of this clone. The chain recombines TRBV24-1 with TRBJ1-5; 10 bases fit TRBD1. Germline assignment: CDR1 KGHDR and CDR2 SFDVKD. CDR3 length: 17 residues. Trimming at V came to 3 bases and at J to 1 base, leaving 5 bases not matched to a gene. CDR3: CATSDTTGGRSNQPQHF. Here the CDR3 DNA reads TGTGCCACCAGTGATACGACAGGGGGCAGGAGCAATCAGCCCCAGCATTTT.

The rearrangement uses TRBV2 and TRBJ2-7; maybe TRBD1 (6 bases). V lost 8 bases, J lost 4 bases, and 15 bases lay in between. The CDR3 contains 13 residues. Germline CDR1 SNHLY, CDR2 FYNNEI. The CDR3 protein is CASGMVGGYEQYF. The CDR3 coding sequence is TGTGCCAGCGGAATGGTAGGGGGTTACGAGCAGTACTTC.

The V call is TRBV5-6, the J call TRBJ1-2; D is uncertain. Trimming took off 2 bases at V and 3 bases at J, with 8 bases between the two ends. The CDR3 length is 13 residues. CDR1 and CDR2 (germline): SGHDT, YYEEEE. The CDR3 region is CASSLNRDYGYTF. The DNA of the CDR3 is TGTGCCAGCAGCTTAAACAGAGACTATGGCTACACCTTC.

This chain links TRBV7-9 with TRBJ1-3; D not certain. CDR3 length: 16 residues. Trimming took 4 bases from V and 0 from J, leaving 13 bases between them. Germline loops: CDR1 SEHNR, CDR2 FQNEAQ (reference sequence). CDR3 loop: CASSSTTESSGNTIYF. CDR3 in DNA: TGTGCCAGCAGCTCGACTACGGAGTCCTCTGGAAACACCATATATTTT.

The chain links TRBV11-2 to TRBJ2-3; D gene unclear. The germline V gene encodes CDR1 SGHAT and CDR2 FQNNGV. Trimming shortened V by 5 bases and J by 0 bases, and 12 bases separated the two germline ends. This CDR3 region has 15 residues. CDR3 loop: CASSPTIRSTDTQYF. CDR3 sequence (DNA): TGTGCCAGCAGCCCCACTATCAGAAGCACAGATACGCAGTATTTT.

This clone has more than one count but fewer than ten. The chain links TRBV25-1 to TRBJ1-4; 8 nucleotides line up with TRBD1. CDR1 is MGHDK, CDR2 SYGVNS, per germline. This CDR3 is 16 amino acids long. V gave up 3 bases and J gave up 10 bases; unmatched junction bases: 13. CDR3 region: CASSDPSGTGSRKLFF. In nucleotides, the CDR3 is TGTGCCAGCAGTGACCCTTCCGGGACAGGAAGTAGAAAACTGTTTTTT.

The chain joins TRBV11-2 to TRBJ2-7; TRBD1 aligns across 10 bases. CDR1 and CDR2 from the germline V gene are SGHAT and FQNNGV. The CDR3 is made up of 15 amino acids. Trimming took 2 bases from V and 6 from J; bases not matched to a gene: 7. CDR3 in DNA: TGTGCCAGCAGCTTATTACGGACAGGGGGAATCGAGCAGTACTTC. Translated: CASSLLRTGGIEQYF.

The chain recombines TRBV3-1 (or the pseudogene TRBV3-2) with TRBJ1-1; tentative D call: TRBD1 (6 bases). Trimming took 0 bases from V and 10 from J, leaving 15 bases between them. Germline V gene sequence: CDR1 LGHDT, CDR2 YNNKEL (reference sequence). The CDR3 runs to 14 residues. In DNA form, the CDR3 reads TGTGCCAGCAGCCAAGATTTCAGGGGCCTGGGAGCTTTCTTT. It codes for CASSQDFRGLGAFF.